This T cell receptor beta chain was sequenced during a study of blood T cell repertoires in COVID-19. Study background: Italy, Spain and the United States were the sources of the convalescent and acute COVID-19 samples. PBMCs, B-cell-depleted T cells, or T cells provided the cDNA or gDNA that made up the material.

About this clone itself: Other DNA sequences from this sample encode an identical CDR3 as well.

The authors' processing: Nucleated cell number was recorded as an estimate derived from reference gene primer amplification. Only in-frame clones appear in the TCRdb table, and some are missing; sequencing was by immunoSEQ multiplex PCR. V and J calls and clone size are those listed in that table; D and trimming were worked out from the DNA. The sample carries approximately 59,000 clones, 80% to 85% recorded once. V lost 6 bases, J lost 2 bases, and 4 bases stayed unmatched. The germline V gene has CDR1 KGHSH and CDR2 LQKENI. The CDR3 contains 14 residues. The clonotype comes from an elderly man with acute or convalescent COVID-19. This chain links TRBV18 with TRBJ1-2; 9 bases agree with TRBD1. What was sequenced was peripheral blood. The CDR3 bases are TGTGCCAGCTCGCCGGACAGGGGAAACTATGGCTACACCTTC. Translated: CASSPDRGNYGYTF.